The following is a TCR beta chain sequence with its context. The target antigen is unknown. Other DNA sequences in the same sample also yield this CDR3. This entry belongs to a study of shared clonotypes between healthy human individuals. For the study at large: With ages of 18 to 49, the donors were two women and a few men.

The study's findings and limits: Generally, naive subsets came out with larger estimated richness than memory subsets. Shared clonotypes across all four donors exceeded non-shared ones in generation probability.

150 to 250 ng DNA, around 30,000 T cell genomes, went into each sorted-subset replicate PCR. Measured with immunoSEQ multiplex PCR; TCRdb has only the in-frame clones, and not every one. The table lists 2.3 million or so clones, 80% to 95% of them singletons. This CDR3 comprises 15 residues. Germline CDR1 is SGHRS and CDR2 is YFSETQ. With V trimmed by 1 base and J by 4 bases, 4 bases remained unmatched. The material sequenced was naive CD4+ T cells from PBMCs. Subset in this sample: CD45RA+ positively selected. The clonotype was recovered from a man aged 18 to 35 in good health. Some clones in this sample may be carry-over from other donors' samples. V and J are TRBV5-1 and TRBJ2-1; 8 nucleotides line up with TRBD1. CDR3 sequence (DNA): TGCGCCAGCAGCTTGAGGCAGGGGGCTTACAATGAGCAGTTCTTC. The encoded protein is CASSLRQGAYNEQFF.